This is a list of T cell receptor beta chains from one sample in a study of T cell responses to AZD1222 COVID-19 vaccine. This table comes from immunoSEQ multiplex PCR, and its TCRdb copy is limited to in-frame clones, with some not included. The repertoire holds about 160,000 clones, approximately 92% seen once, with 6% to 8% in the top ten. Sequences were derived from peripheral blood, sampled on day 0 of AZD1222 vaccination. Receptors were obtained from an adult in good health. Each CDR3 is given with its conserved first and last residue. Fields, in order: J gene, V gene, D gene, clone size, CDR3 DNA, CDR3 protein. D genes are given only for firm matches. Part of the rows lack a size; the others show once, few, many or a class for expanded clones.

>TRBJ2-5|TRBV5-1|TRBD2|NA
TGCGCCAGCAGCTTCGTAGCGGGGGCTAAGCAAGAGACCCAGTACTTC
CASSFVAGAKQETQYF
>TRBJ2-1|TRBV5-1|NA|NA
TGCGCCAGCAGCTTGGTTCTGCGGGGTGGGCGCTCCTACAATGAGCAGTTCTTC
CASSLVLRGGRSYNEQFF
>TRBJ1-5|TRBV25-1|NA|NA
TGTGCCAGCAGTGAATCGGTGGGGCGAGATCAGCCCCAGCATTTT
CASSESVGRDQPQHF
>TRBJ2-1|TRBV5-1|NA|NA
TGCGCCAGCAGCTTGGTGGGCAGTGGGGGGGCTAGGAATGAGCAGTTCTTC
CASSLVGSGGARNEQFF
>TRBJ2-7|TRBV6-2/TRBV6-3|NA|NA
TGTGCCAGCAGTTTCCGTTTTCAGACCTTCAGCTCCTACGAGCAGTACTTC
CASSFRFQTFSSYEQYF
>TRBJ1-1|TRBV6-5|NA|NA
TGTGCCAGCAGTTACTCCCTCCCACCAGGGGAAACTGAAGCTTTCTTT
CASSYSLPPGETEAFF
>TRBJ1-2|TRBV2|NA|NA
TGTGCCAGCACAGAGTACTATGGCTACACCTTC
CASTEYYGYTF
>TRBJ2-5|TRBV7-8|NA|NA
TGTGCCAGCAGCTCTAACAGTATTTGGGAGACCCAGTACTTC
CASSSNSIWETQYF
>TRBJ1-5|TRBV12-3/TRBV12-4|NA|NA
TGTGCCAGCACCTCACGGCGCAATCAGCCCCAGCATTTT
CASTSRRNQPQHF
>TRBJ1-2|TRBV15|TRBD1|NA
TGTGCCACCAGCAGAGGACAGGGAGGGCTAGGAGGCTACACCTTC
CATSRGQGGLGGYTF
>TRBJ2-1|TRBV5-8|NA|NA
TGTGCCAGCAGCCGGGCGTGGGGAAAATACAATGAGCAGTTCTTC
CASSRAWGKYNEQFF
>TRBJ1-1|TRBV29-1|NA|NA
TGCAGCGCGTTGAAGAACACTGAAGCTTTCTTT
CSALKNTEAFF
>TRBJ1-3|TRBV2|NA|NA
TGTGCCAGCAGTGAGGACCGGGGAAACACCATATATTTT
CASSEDRGNTIYF
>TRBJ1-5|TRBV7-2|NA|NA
TGTGCCAGCAGCTCTACAGTGTATAGCAATCAGCCCCAGCATTTT
CASSSTVYSNQPQHF
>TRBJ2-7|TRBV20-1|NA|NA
TGCAGTGCTAGACAGTACTACGAGCAGTACTTC
CSARQYYEQYF
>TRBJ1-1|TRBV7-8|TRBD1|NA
TGTGCCAGCAGCCAAGACAGGGGGCAAACTGAAGCTTTCTTT
CASSQDRGQTEAFF
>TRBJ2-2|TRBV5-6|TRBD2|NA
TGTGCCAGCAGCCACAGACTAGCGGGGGTCACCGGGGAGCTGTTTTTT
CASSHRLAGVTGELFF
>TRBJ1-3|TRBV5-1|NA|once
TGCGCCAGCAGCTTGGGTGACAGGTTCGGCCCTGGAAACACCATATATTTT
CASSLGDRFGPGNTIYF
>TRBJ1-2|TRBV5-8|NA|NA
TGTGCCAGCAGCCCGGGACACTTTAACTATGGCTACACCTTC
CASSPGHFNYGYTF
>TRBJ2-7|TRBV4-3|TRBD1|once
TGCGCCAGCAGCCCGAAGACAGGGTTGGAGCAGTACTTC
CASSPKTGLEQYF
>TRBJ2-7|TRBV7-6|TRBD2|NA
TGTGCCAGCAGCAACTCCGGGACTAGCCTCTCCTACGAGCAGTACTTC
CASSNSGTSLSYEQYF
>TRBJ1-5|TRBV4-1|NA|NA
TGCGCCAGCAGCCAAGATCTTATCAGGGTTGGCAATCAGCCCCAGCATTTT
CASSQDLIRVGNQPQHF
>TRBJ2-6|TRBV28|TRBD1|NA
TGTGCCAGCAGTTCCAACAGGGGATACTCTGGGGCCAACGTCCTGACTTTC
CASSSNRGYSGANVLTF
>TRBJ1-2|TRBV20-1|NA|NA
TGCAGTGCTAGTGCTCGCACCTCAGGTCGCTATGGCTACACCTTC
CSASARTSGRYGYTF
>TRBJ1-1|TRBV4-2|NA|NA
TGTGCCAGCAGCCAAGAGGGGGCATTAGGGACTGAAGCTTTCTTT
CASSQEGALGTEAFF
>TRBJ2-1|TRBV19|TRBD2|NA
TGTGCCAGTAGAACCCCGGCGGGAGATGAGCAGTTCTTC
CASRTPAGDEQFF
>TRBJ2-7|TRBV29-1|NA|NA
TGCAGCGTTGTGGGGTCGGCCTCCTACGAGCAGTACTTC
CSVVGSASYEQYF
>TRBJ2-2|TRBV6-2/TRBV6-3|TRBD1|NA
TGTGCCAGCAGTCAGGGGACAGTTGGGGAGCTGTTTTTT
CASSQGTVGELFF
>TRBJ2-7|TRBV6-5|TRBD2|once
TGTGCCAGCAGTAAACCCGCTAGCGGAGCCTACGAGCAGTACTTC
CASSKPASGAYEQYF
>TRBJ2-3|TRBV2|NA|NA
TGTGCCAGCGCCCGGGGGACCCAGGTAGATACGCAGTATTTT
CASARGTQVDTQYF
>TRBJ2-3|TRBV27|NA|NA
TGTGCCAGCAGTTTGGTTTCGGGACTCCACACAGATACGCAGTATTTT
CASSLVSGLHTDTQYF
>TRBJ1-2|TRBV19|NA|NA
TGTGCCAGTAGTATAGCGGTGATGCCTCGGCCGTCTGGCTACACCTTC
CASSIAVMPRPSGYTF
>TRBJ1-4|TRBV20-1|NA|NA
TGCAGTGCTAGTCGGGGTTCACCCAGCGGGGAAAAACTGTTTTTT
CSASRGSPSGEKLFF
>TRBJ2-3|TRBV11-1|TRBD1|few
TGTGCCAGCAGACCGGGACAGAGCACAGATACGCAGTATTTT
CASRPGQSTDTQYF
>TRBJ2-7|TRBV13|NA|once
TGTGCCAGCAGCTCGATACAGGGGGGGCCGGGTTACGAGCAGTACTTC
CASSSIQGGPGYEQYF
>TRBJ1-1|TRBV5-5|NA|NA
TGTGCCAGCAGCCGCGAGGGGTCCTCGAACACTGAAGCTTTCTTT
CASSREGSSNTEAFF
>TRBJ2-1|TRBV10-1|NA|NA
TGCGCCAGCAGTTTAAGCAATGAGCAGTTCTTC
CASSLSNEQFF
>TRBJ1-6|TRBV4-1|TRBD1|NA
TGCGCCAGCAGCCAAGATGGGACAGGGGGTCTTGGATCACCCCTCCACTTT
CASSQDGTGGLGSPLHF
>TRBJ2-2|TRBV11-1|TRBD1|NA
TGTGCCAGCCAGGACAGGGGGCTGGGCGGGGAGCTGTTTTTT
CASQDRGLGGELFF
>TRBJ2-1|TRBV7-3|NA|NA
TGTGCCAGCAGCTTCAATACCGGGGGCGATGAGCAGTTCTTC
CASSFNTGGDEQFF
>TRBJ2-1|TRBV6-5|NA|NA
TGTGCCAGCAGTCAGGACAGTTACAATGAGCAGTTCTTC
CASSQDSYNEQFF
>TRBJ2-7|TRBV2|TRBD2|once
TGTGCCAACCAAGCGGGGGCCTCCTACGAGCAGTACTTC
CANQAGASYEQYF
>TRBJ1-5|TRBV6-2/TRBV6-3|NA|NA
TGTGCCAGCAGTTACGGGGTGCGGCAGCCCCAGCATTTT
CASSYGVRQPQHF
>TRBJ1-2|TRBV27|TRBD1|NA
TGTGCCAGCAGCTTCGGACAGGCATATGGCTACACCTTC
CASSFGQAYGYTF
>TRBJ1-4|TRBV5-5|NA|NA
TGTGCCAGCAGCCCGGATCCTTATGAAAAACTGTTTTTT
CASSPDPYEKLFF
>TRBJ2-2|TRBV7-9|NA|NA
TGTGCCAGCAGCCCCGGGCAGGGCGGATCCGGGGAGCTGTTTTTT
CASSPGQGGSGELFF
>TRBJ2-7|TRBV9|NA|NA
TGTGCCAGCAGCGTAGGCCCGGATATCTCCTACGAGCAGTACTTC
CASSVGPDISYEQYF
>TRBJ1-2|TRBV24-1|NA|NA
TGTGCCACCAGTGATTTGAAGGGTAACTATGGCTACACCTTC
CATSDLKGNYGYTF
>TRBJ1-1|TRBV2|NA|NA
TGTGCCAGCAGTCTTACAGGGTCCCGGGCTGGCACTGAAGCTTTCTTT
CASSLTGSRAGTEAFF
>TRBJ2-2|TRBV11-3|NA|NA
TGTGCCAGCAGCTTGATGGGCACCGGGGAGCTGTTTTTT
CASSLMGTGELFF
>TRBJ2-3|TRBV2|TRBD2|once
TGTGCCAGCATCCCCTATGACTCGACGGGAGGTACGGTCGCAGATACGCAGTATTTT
CASIPYDSTGGTVADTQYF
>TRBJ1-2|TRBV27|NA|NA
TGTGCCAGCAGTCTCCGTGCTAACTATGGCTACACCTTC
CASSLRANYGYTF
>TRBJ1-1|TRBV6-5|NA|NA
TGTGCCAGCAGTTACTCTTGGAGGGCGGAGAACACTGAAGCTTTCTTT
CASSYSWRAENTEAFF
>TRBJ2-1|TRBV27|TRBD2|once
TGTGCCAGCAGTTTATCCCCTCCACTAGCGGGGGGCTACAATGAGCAGTTCTTC
CASSLSPPLAGGYNEQFF
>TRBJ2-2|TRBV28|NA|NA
TGTGCCAGCAGTTTGGCGATGTTAGATTCGTTCTCCGGGGAGCTGTTTTTT
CASSLAMLDSFSGELFF
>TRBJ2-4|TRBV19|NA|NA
TGTGCCAGTAGTATAGATCTATACAGAAACAAAGCCAAAAACATTCAGTACTTC
CASSIDLYRNKAKNIQYF
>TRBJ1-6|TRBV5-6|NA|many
TGTGCCAGCAGCTTGAGATCAGCATCTGGTAATTCACCCCTCCACTTT
CASSLRSASGNSPLHF
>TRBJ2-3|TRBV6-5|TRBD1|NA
TGTGCCAGCAGTTCCCCGGACAGGGGTCGCACAGATACGCAGTATTTT
CASSSPDRGRTDTQYF